Presented here are 9 T cell receptor beta chains from one specimen sequenced in a study of molecular identifiers for immune sequencing clone quantification. TCRdb re-derived calls from the PCR reads in MiXCR, one entry per CDR3 protein. The sample includes over 550,000 distinct CDR3 sequences, over 25% of them seen just once. Sequencing was performed on naive CD8+ T cells from blood, with Jurkat cell RNA spiked in. Subset here: FACS-sorted CD8+CD4-CCR7+CD45RA+ naive T cells. The source of these receptors is a human donor in good health. Some libraries in this study had Jurkat cell RNA spiked in.

The V and J genes are TRBV4-3 and TRBJ2-7, with D uncertain. Trimming cost V 0 bases and J 1 base, with 10 bases left between them. The CDR3 consists of 15 residues. In germline, CDR1 is LGHNA, CDR2 YSLEER. Written as DNA, the CDR3 is TGCGCCAGCAGCCAAGATGGGGTCCAGTCCTACGAGCAGTACTTC. This translates into CASSQDGVQSYEQYF.

This clonotype was seen repeatedly, ten times or more. This sequence joins TRBV7-2 and TRBJ2-7; D perhaps matches TRBD2 (6 bases). Germline values: CDR1 SGHTA, CDR2 FQGNSA. V was shortened by 6 bases and J by 6 bases, with 15 bases between the two germline ends. There are 13 residues in the CDR3. The CDR3 sequence is CASSYWGEGEQYF. The DNA for the CDR3 is TGTGCCAGCAGTTACTGGGGGGAAGGCGAGCAGTACTTC.

Ten or more counts support this clonotype. The chain recombines TRBV2 with TRBJ2-3, with TRBD1 matching 8 bases. CDR3 length: 15 amino acids. Germline CDR1 reads SNHLY; CDR2 reads FYNNEI. With 5 bases clipped from V and 0 bases from J, the junction kept 4 bases outside the gene matches. CDR3: CASSSGTGSTDTQYF. In DNA, the CDR3 is TGTGCCAGCAGTTCCGGGACAGGTAGCACAGATACGCAGTATTTT.

This clonotype came up a few times. CDR3 region: CASSLVLQGNTEAFF. CDR3 DNA sequence: TGTGCCAGCAGCTTAGTATTACAGGGGAACACTGAAGCTTTCTTT. This sequence joins TRBV7-8 and TRBJ1-1; a weak D match, TRBD1 (6 bases). Trimming shortened V by 1 base and J by 1 base, and 10 bases separated the two germline ends. The CDR3 consists of 15 residues. From germline, CDR1 is SGHVS and CDR2 FQNEAQ.

This clonotype was detected ten times or more. This chain connects TRBV7-9 to TRBJ2-2; D is uncertain. This CDR3 is 13 amino acids long. V dropped 5 bases and J dropped 6 bases, with 10 bases sitting between them. Germline CDR1 SEHNR, CDR2 FQNEAQ (reference sequence). This chain's CDR3 is CASSRDGSGELFF. DNA of the CDR3: TGTGCCAGCAGCAGGGATGGCTCCGGGGAGCTGTTTTTT.

Regarding this clonotype: A read error may explain this, as a much larger clone is one base away. The genes are TRBV27 and TRBJ2-5; the D is unclear. CDR3 size: 14 residues. The germline CDR1 and CDR2 sequences are MNHEY and SMNVEV (reference sequence). The CDR3 loop is CASRTLAYQATQYF. In nucleotides, the CDR3 is TGTGCCAGCAGGACCTTGGCGTACCAAGCGACCCAGTACTTC.

In this sample, this clonotype turned up a few times. This chain joins TRBV2 and TRBJ1-1; no clear D. CDR3 size: 14 residues. Germline V gene sequence: CDR1 SNHLY, CDR2 FYNNEI. The V gene lost 0 bases and the J gene lost 6 bases, with 11 bases spanning the gap. Here the CDR3 DNA reads TGTGCCAGCAGTGAAGCATGGGGAGGTGCTGAAGCTTTCTTT. It translates to CASSEAWGGAEAFF.

This clonotype was detected only once. Its ends do not fully match the called genes, so a read error is possible. V gene TRBV6-2 or TRBV6-3 combines with J gene TRBJ2-7; TRBD2 might be the D (5 bases). This CDR3 region has 13 residues. The germline V gene has CDR1 MNHEY and CDR2 SVGEGT. The CDR3 protein is CASSTGNGYEPYF. DNA of the CDR3: TGTGCCAGCAGTACCGGGAATGGCTACGAGCCGTACTTC.

This clonotype was recorded a few times. The rearrangement joins TRBV13 to TRBJ2-7, with D possibly TRBD1 on 5 matching bases. The germline V gene has CDR1 PRHDT and CDR2 FYEKMQ (reference sequence). The V gene lost 0 bases and the J gene lost 4 bases, with 13 bases spanning the gap. The CDR3 has 15 amino acids. The CDR3 loop is CASSLGGSGQYEQYF. The CDR3, as DNA: TGTGCCAGCAGCTTAGGCGGTTCAGGGCAATACGAGCAGTACTTC.